This TCR beta chain was profiled in a study of shared clonotypes between healthy human individuals. The naive CD8 subset, CD45RO-negative cells positively selected for CCR7, excluded terminally differentiated effector memory CD45RA+ cells. Repertoires were generated with immunoSEQ multiplex PCR, while TCRdb's copy carries only in-frame clones and drops some. The sample consists of about 2.2 million clones, 85% to 95% of them appearing once. The CDR3 runs to 16 residues. Germline CDR1 reads SGHTA; CDR2 reads FQGTGA. J gave up 5 bases and V 2 bases, and 9 bases lay outside the gene matches. This TCR came from a man aged 18 to 30 in good health. Some clones in this sample may be carry-over from other donors' samples. Sample: naive CD8+ T cells from PBMCs. The J gene is TRBJ2-5, the V gene TRBV7-3; 9 bases are shared with TRBD2. The CDR3 DNA sequence: TGTGCCAGCAGCTTAGTGCCTAGCGGGATTGCCGAGACCCAGTACTTC. This sequence encodes CASSLVPSGIAETQYF.